Listed below are T cell receptor beta chains from one sample, sequenced in a study of blood T cell repertoires in COVID-19. Libraries were prepared by immunoSEQ multiplex PCR; TCRdb keeps only in-frame clonotypes and omits some of them. The sample has about 240,000 clones, approximately 78% seen once. Sample: peripheral blood. These receptors came from a woman aged 60 to 75 with active or convalescent COVID-19. CDR3s include the opening cysteine and the closing phenylalanine or tryptophan. Each record gives: CDR3 protein, CDR3 DNA, J gene, V gene, D gene, clone size. A D gene is named only where the DNA matches it firmly. Clone size appears in some rows only: once, few, many, or a class for an expanded clone.

CDR3 protein: CASSLRGTVQETQYF
CDR3 DNA: TGTGCCAGCAGCTTACGGGGGACGGTTCAAGAGACCCAGTACTTC
J gene: TRBJ2-5
V gene: TRBV7-6
D gene: NA
clone size: NA

CDR3 protein: CASSLGAGTGATGELFF
CDR3 DNA: TGTGCCAGCAGCTTAGGGGCCGGGACAGGCGCCACCGGGGAGCTGTTTTTT
J gene: TRBJ2-2
V gene: TRBV7-9
D gene: TRBD1
clone size: few

CDR3 protein: CASSLAGQWQAFF
CDR3 DNA: TGCGCCAGCAGCTTGGCGGGACAGTGGCAGGCTTTCTTT
J gene: TRBJ1-1
V gene: TRBV5-1
D gene: TRBD1
clone size: NA

CDR3 protein: CSVRGGTGQPQHF
CDR3 DNA: TGCAGCGTACGGGGAGGGACAGGGCAGCCCCAGCATTTT
J gene: TRBJ1-5
V gene: TRBV29-1
D gene: TRBD1
clone size: NA

CDR3 protein: CSVRGGGETQYF
CDR3 DNA: TGCAGCGTTCGTGGGGGCGGAGAGACCCAGTACTTC
J gene: TRBJ2-5
V gene: TRBV29-1
D gene: NA
clone size: NA

CDR3 protein: CASSKGGAFFSPLHF
CDR3 DNA: TGTGCCAGCAGCAAGGGAGGGGCTTTCTTTTCACCCCTCCACTTT
J gene: TRBJ1-6
V gene: TRBV6-5
D gene: NA
clone size: NA

CDR3 protein: CASSATGGNTGELFF
CDR3 DNA: TGTGCCAGCTCAGCTACAGGGGGGAACACCGGGGAGCTGTTTTTT
J gene: TRBJ2-2
V gene: TRBV18
D gene: TRBD1
clone size: NA

CDR3 protein: CASSALTGTGNTEAFF
CDR3 DNA: TGCGCCAGCAGCGCCCTGACAGGGACCGGGAACACTGAAGCTTTCTTT
J gene: TRBJ1-1
V gene: TRBV5-1
D gene: TRBD1
clone size: NA

CDR3 protein: CASSPTTDSYEQYF
CDR3 DNA: TGTGCCAGTAGTCCCACGACTGACTCCTACGAGCAGTACTTC
J gene: TRBJ2-7
V gene: TRBV19
D gene: NA
clone size: NA

CDR3 protein: CSVARDSYQPQHF
CDR3 DNA: TGCAGCGTTGCCCGGGACAGTTATCAGCCCCAGCATTTT
J gene: TRBJ1-5
V gene: TRBV29-1
D gene: TRBD1
clone size: NA

CDR3 protein: CASSRGAGLNTEAFF
CDR3 DNA: TGTGCCAGCAGCCGGGGGGCAGGTTTGAACACTGAAGCTTTCTTT
J gene: TRBJ1-1
V gene: TRBV11-2
D gene: NA
clone size: NA

CDR3 protein: CASSPTETNEKLFF
CDR3 DNA: TGTGCCAGCAGCCCGACAGAGACTAATGAAAAACTGTTTTTT
J gene: TRBJ1-4
V gene: TRBV7-8
D gene: NA
clone size: NA

CDR3 protein: CASSPTEYNEQFF
CDR3 DNA: TGTGCCAGCAGCCCGACAGAATACAATGAGCAGTTCTTC
J gene: TRBJ2-1
V gene: TRBV7-2
D gene: NA
clone size: NA

CDR3 protein: CASSILAGVADTQYF
CDR3 DNA: TGTGCCAGTAGTATCCTAGCGGGGGTGGCAGATACGCAGTATTTT
J gene: TRBJ2-3
V gene: TRBV19
D gene: TRBD2
clone size: NA

CDR3 protein: CASSDSGAYNQPQHF
CDR3 DNA: TGTGCCAGCAGTGATTCAGGGGCCTACAATCAGCCCCAGCATTTT
J gene: TRBJ1-5
V gene: TRBV6-1
D gene: NA
clone size: few

CDR3 protein: CAWSLRGTITDTQYF
CDR3 DNA: TGTGCCTGGAGTCTAAGAGGGACTATCACAGATACGCAGTATTTT
J gene: TRBJ2-3
V gene: TRBV30
D gene: TRBD2
clone size: once

CDR3 protein: CAWRSPGGPVGYEQYF
CDR3 DNA: TGTGCCTGGAGGTCCCCGGGGGGGCCAGTCGGCTACGAGCAGTACTTC
J gene: TRBJ2-7
V gene: TRBV30
D gene: TRBD2
clone size: few

CDR3 protein: CASSQVSGTGGFNQPQHF
CDR3 DNA: TGTGCCAGCAGCCAAGTTTCCGGGACAGGGGGATTCAATCAGCCCCAGCATTTT
J gene: TRBJ1-5
V gene: TRBV3-1/TRBV3-2
D gene: TRBD1
clone size: once

CDR3 protein: CASSPQTKQGSYEQYF
CDR3 DNA: TGTGCCAGCAGCCCACAAACGAAACAGGGATCCTACGAGCAGTACTTC
J gene: TRBJ2-7
V gene: TRBV3-1/TRBV3-2
D gene: NA
clone size: NA

CDR3 protein: CASSRGGQHSGNTIYF
CDR3 DNA: TGTGCCAGTAGTAGGGGTGGACAGCACTCTGGAAACACCATATATTTT
J gene: TRBJ1-3
V gene: TRBV19
D gene: NA
clone size: NA

CDR3 protein: CASSRVVNEQFF
CDR3 DNA: TGTGCCAGCAGCCGAGTAGTCAATGAGCAGTTCTTC
J gene: TRBJ2-1
V gene: TRBV7-9
D gene: NA
clone size: NA

CDR3 protein: CASSEVVPAGGNTGELFF
CDR3 DNA: TGTGCCAGCAGTGAAGTAGTGCCAGCGGGGGGGAACACCGGGGAGCTGTTTTTT
J gene: TRBJ2-2
V gene: TRBV2
D gene: TRBD2
clone size: NA

CDR3 protein: CASSLPGGGSPLHF
CDR3 DNA: TGTGCCAGCAGCTTACCCGGGGGGGGATCACCCCTCCACTTT
J gene: TRBJ1-6
V gene: TRBV11-2
D gene: NA
clone size: NA

CDR3 protein: CASSTGQGMRGYTF
CDR3 DNA: TGTGCCAGTAGTACGGGACAGGGGATGAGGGGCTACACCTTC
J gene: TRBJ1-2
V gene: TRBV19
D gene: TRBD1
clone size: few

CDR3 protein: CASSQGGPGGTNQPQHF
CDR3 DNA: TGCGCCAGCAGCCAAGGGGGGCCAGGGGGGACCAATCAGCCCCAGCATTTT
J gene: TRBJ1-5
V gene: TRBV4-1
D gene: TRBD1
clone size: NA

CDR3 protein: CASSEGRSDYTF
CDR3 DNA: TGTGCCAGCAGTGAAGGCCGGAGTGACTACACCTTC
J gene: TRBJ1-2
V gene: TRBV2
D gene: NA
clone size: few

CDR3 protein: CASSLPGVSGYTF
CDR3 DNA: TGTGCCAGCAGTCTACCAGGGGTATCAGGCTACACCTTC
J gene: TRBJ1-2
V gene: TRBV28
D gene: NA
clone size: once

CDR3 protein: CASKIEVDTQYF
CDR3 DNA: TGTGCCAGCAAGATAGAGGTTGATACGCAGTATTTT
J gene: TRBJ2-3
V gene: TRBV2
D gene: NA
clone size: NA